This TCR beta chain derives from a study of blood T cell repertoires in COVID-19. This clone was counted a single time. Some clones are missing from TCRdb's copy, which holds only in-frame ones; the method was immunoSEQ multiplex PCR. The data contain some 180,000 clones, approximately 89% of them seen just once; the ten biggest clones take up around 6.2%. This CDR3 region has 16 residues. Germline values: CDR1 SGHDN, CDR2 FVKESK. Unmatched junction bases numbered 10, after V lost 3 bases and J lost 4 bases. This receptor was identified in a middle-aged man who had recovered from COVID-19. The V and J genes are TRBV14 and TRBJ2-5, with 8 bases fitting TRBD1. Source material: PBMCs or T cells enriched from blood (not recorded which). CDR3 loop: CASSQWTGRGRETQYF. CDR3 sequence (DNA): TGTGCCAGCAGCCAGTGGACAGGCAGGGGGCGAGAGACCCAGTACTTC.